This is a list of T cell receptor beta chains from one sample in a study of Graves' ophthalmopathy and Graves' hyperthyroidism. TCRdb processed the multiplex PCR reads anew with MiXCR; each CDR3 protein has one entry. The sample shows approximately 700,000 distinct CDR3 sequences, roughly two fifths of them seen only once. The sample comprised peripheral blood. The origin of the receptors is an adult man with Graves' ophthalmopathy. CDR3s include the opening cysteine and the closing phenylalanine or tryptophan. D genes are given only for firm matches. Part of the rows lack a size; the others show once, few, many or a class for expanded clones.

cdr3_length: 15; v_call: TRBV10-3; d_call: TRBD1; clone_size: -; j_call: TRBJ2-7; cdr3_nt: TGTGCCAGCAGTTACCTCCGGGACAGGGACTACGAGCAGTACTTC; cdr3_aa: CASSYLRDRDYEQYF
cdr3_length: 15; v_call: TRBV10-3; d_call: -; clone_size: -; j_call: TRBJ2-7; cdr3_nt: TGTGCCGGCAGCGCGCAGGGGGGGACCTCCTACGAGCAGTACTTC; cdr3_aa: CAGSAQGGTSYEQYF
cdr3_length: 16; v_call: TRBV12-3/TRBV12-4; d_call: -; clone_size: -; j_call: TRBJ2-6; cdr3_nt: TGCGCCAGCATCCCGCGTAGGGCCTCTGGGGCCAACGTCCTGACTTTC; cdr3_aa: CASIPRRASGANVLTF
cdr3_length: 15; v_call: TRBV9; d_call: TRBD1; clone_size: -; j_call: TRBJ1-2; cdr3_nt: TGTGCCAGCAGCGAAAACCCGACAGGGAGTATTGGCTACACCTTC; cdr3_aa: CASSENPTGSIGYTF
cdr3_length: 12; v_call: TRBV15; d_call: -; clone_size: once; j_call: TRBJ2-2; cdr3_nt: TGTGCCACCAGAAGCGGAGCCGGGGGGCTGTTTTTT; cdr3_aa: CATRSGAGGLFF
cdr3_length: 17; v_call: TRBV19; d_call: -; clone_size: many; j_call: TRBJ2-6; cdr3_nt: TGTGCCAGTAGCCCTGAGGCGGGGTACTCTGGGGCCAACGTCCTGACTTTC; cdr3_aa: CASSPEAGYSGANVLTF
cdr3_length: 15; v_call: TRBV11-1; d_call: -; clone_size: -; j_call: TRBJ1-3; cdr3_nt: TGTGCCAGCAGCTTCCCCCAGGGTGCTGGAAACACCATATATTTT; cdr3_aa: CASSFPQGAGNTIYF
cdr3_length: 13; v_call: TRBV7-3; d_call: TRBD1; clone_size: many; j_call: TRBJ2-5; cdr3_nt: TGTGCCAGCAGCTGGACAGGCCAAGAGACCCAGTACTTC; cdr3_aa: CASSWTGQETQYF
cdr3_length: 14; v_call: TRBV6-1; d_call: -; clone_size: -; j_call: TRBJ2-7; cdr3_nt: TGTGCCAGCAGTGAACGGGACGGAGTCTACGAGCAGTACTTC; cdr3_aa: CASSERDGVYEQYF
cdr3_length: 15; v_call: TRBV10-3; d_call: TRBD1; clone_size: -; j_call: TRBJ2-5; cdr3_nt: TGTGCCATCAGTTATAGGGACAGTCCCCAAGAGACCCAGTACTTC; cdr3_aa: CAISYRDSPQETQYF
cdr3_length: 14; v_call: TRBV24-1; d_call: TRBD1; clone_size: many; j_call: TRBJ1-5; cdr3_nt: TGTGCCACCCAGGGACAGGGAAGCAATCAGCCCCAGCATTTT; cdr3_aa: CATQGQGSNQPQHF
cdr3_length: 15; v_call: TRBV29-1; d_call: -; clone_size: -; j_call: TRBJ1-2; cdr3_nt: TGCAGCGTTGAAGAGTGTACCGGGGGCGTCAGTGGCTACACCTTC; cdr3_aa: CSVEECTGGVSGYTF
cdr3_length: 15; v_call: TRBV6-5; d_call: -; clone_size: many; j_call: TRBJ1-5; cdr3_nt: TGTGCCAGCAGTGGTGTTCGTAGGGCCAATCAGCCCCAGCATTTT; cdr3_aa: CASSGVRRANQPQHF
cdr3_length: 14; v_call: TRBV7-9; d_call: -; clone_size: few; j_call: TRBJ2-5; cdr3_nt: TGTGCCAGCAGTTACTCCAGGGGCGGTGAGACCCAGTACTTC; cdr3_aa: CASSYSRGGETQYF
cdr3_length: 13; v_call: TRBV20-1; d_call: -; clone_size: few; j_call: TRBJ2-2; cdr3_nt: TGCAGTGCTTCAATCTCGAACACCGGGGAGCTGTTTTTT; cdr3_aa: CSASISNTGELFF
cdr3_length: 13; v_call: TRBV10-3; d_call: TRBD1; clone_size: -; j_call: TRBJ1-2; cdr3_nt: TGTGCCATCAGTAGAGGGGGCGGCTATGGCTACACCTTC; cdr3_aa: CAISRGGGYGYTF
cdr3_length: 14; v_call: TRBV9; d_call: -; clone_size: many; j_call: TRBJ2-5; cdr3_nt: TGTGCCAGCAGCGTAGCGCAAGGGAAGGAGACCCAGTACTTC; cdr3_aa: CASSVAQGKETQYF
cdr3_length: 16; v_call: TRBV7-3; d_call: -; clone_size: -; j_call: TRBJ1-6; cdr3_nt: TGTGCCAGCAGCTTAACCAAGGGGAGACGTAATTCACCCCTCCACTTT; cdr3_aa: CASSLTKGRRNSPLHF
cdr3_length: 16; v_call: TRBV4-1; d_call: TRBD2; clone_size: -; j_call: TRBJ2-7; cdr3_nt: TGCGCCAGCAGCCAAGAGTTGAGCGGGGCGGTAGACGAGCAGTACTTC; cdr3_aa: CASSQELSGAVDEQYF
cdr3_length: 18; v_call: TRBV7-9; d_call: TRBD1; clone_size: few; j_call: TRBJ1-3; cdr3_nt: TGTGCCAGCAGCTCCGTACCAACAGGGGCGCAGGACGGAAACACCATATATTTT; cdr3_aa: CASSSVPTGAQDGNTIYF
cdr3_length: 16; v_call: TRBV7-2; d_call: -; clone_size: few; j_call: TRBJ2-7; cdr3_nt: TGCGCCAGCAGCCAGGACAGCGGTTCCAAATCCTACGAGCAGTACTTC; cdr3_aa: CASSQDSGSKSYEQYF
cdr3_length: 15; v_call: TRBV9; d_call: -; clone_size: many; j_call: TRBJ1-5; cdr3_nt: TGTGCCAGCAGCCGGGACACCTTTCCCAATCAGCCCCAGCATTTT; cdr3_aa: CASSRDTFPNQPQHF
cdr3_length: 15; v_call: TRBV7-8; d_call: -; clone_size: -; j_call: TRBJ2-2; cdr3_nt: TGTGCCAGCAGCTCCGACCTTCCGGACACCGGGGAGCTGTTTTTT; cdr3_aa: CASSSDLPDTGELFF
cdr3_length: 17; v_call: TRBV7-9; d_call: -; clone_size: few; j_call: TRBJ1-4; cdr3_nt: TGTGCCAGCAGCTTACCCCGACTGGATCGGAATAATGAAAAACTGTTTTTT; cdr3_aa: CASSLPRLDRNNEKLFF
cdr3_length: 13; v_call: TRBV5-1; d_call: -; clone_size: many; j_call: TRBJ1-5; cdr3_nt: TGTGCCAGCAGCTTTTCCGGCGATCAGCCCCAGCATTTT; cdr3_aa: CASSFSGDQPQHF
cdr3_length: 13; v_call: TRBV29-1; d_call: -; clone_size: -; j_call: TRBJ1-2; cdr3_nt: TGCAGCGTTGACGCGCGAGGGGCGGGAGGCTACACCTTC; cdr3_aa: CSVDARGAGGYTF
cdr3_length: 12; v_call: TRBV20-1; d_call: -; clone_size: -; j_call: TRBJ1-2; cdr3_nt: TGCAGTGCTCCCTGGGGTTCGTTTGGCTACACCTTC; cdr3_aa: CSAPWGSFGYTF
cdr3_length: 15; v_call: TRBV5-6; d_call: -; clone_size: few; j_call: TRBJ1-2; cdr3_nt: TGTGCCAGCAGCTCCGTGGATGGGGGGGACTATGGCTACACCTTC; cdr3_aa: CASSSVDGGDYGYTF
cdr3_length: 14; v_call: TRBV29-1; d_call: TRBD1; clone_size: many; j_call: TRBJ2-2; cdr3_nt: TGCAGCGTCATCCGACAGGGGGGCACCGGGGAGCTGTTTTTT; cdr3_aa: CSVIRQGGTGELFF
cdr3_length: 14; v_call: TRBV24-1; d_call: -; clone_size: -; j_call: TRBJ1-5; cdr3_nt: TGTGCCAGCTCGCCTCCGGGGGGCAATCAGCCCCAGCATTTT; cdr3_aa: CASSPPGGNQPQHF
cdr3_length: 16; v_call: TRBV10-3; d_call: TRBD1; clone_size: -; j_call: TRBJ1-3; cdr3_nt: TGTGCCATCAGTGCTAACCCAGGGGGCTCTGGAAACACCATATATTTT; cdr3_aa: CAISANPGGSGNTIYF
cdr3_length: 16; v_call: TRBV11-1; d_call: -; clone_size: -; j_call: TRBJ2-7; cdr3_nt: TGTGCCAGCAGGCACTCCTCCAAACAGAAAACCTACGAGCAGTACTTC; cdr3_aa: CASRHSSKQKTYEQYF
cdr3_length: 14; v_call: TRBV7-9; d_call: -; clone_size: -; j_call: TRBJ2-7; cdr3_nt: TGCGCCAGCAGCCCTTGGGTCGGAACCGTCGAGCAGTACTTC; cdr3_aa: CASSPWVGTVEQYF
cdr3_length: 14; v_call: TRBV2; d_call: TRBD1; clone_size: many; j_call: TRBJ1-1; cdr3_nt: TGTGCCAGCAGCCGAGGGACAGGGCGAACTGAAGCTTTCTTT; cdr3_aa: CASSRGTGRTEAFF
cdr3_length: 11; v_call: TRBV20-1; d_call: -; clone_size: many; j_call: TRBJ2-5; cdr3_nt: TGCAGTGCCCAGAAGGCAGAGACCCAGTACTTC; cdr3_aa: CSAQKAETQYF
cdr3_length: 15; v_call: TRBV20-1; d_call: TRBD1; clone_size: -; j_call: TRBJ2-7; cdr3_nt: TGCAGTGCAATAGACAGGGGGAATTTAGGCTACGAGCAGTACTTC; cdr3_aa: CSAIDRGNLGYEQYF
cdr3_length: 14; v_call: TRBV7-9; d_call: -; clone_size: many; j_call: TRBJ2-5; cdr3_nt: TGTGCTAGCAGCTTGGGGTCCGGCGGTGAGACCCAGTACTTC; cdr3_aa: CASSLGSGGETQYF
cdr3_length: 14; v_call: TRBV2; d_call: -; clone_size: few; j_call: TRBJ2-2; cdr3_nt: TGTGCCAGCAGTGAGCGGGACTCCACCGGGGAGCTGTTTTTT; cdr3_aa: CASSERDSTGELFF
cdr3_length: 16; v_call: TRBV11-2; d_call: TRBD1; clone_size: -; j_call: TRBJ1-4; cdr3_nt: TGTGCCAGCGGGATCAGACAGGGAATGGTTACTGAAAAACTGTTTTTT; cdr3_aa: CASGIRQGMVTEKLFF
cdr3_length: 15; v_call: TRBV7-9; d_call: TRBD1; clone_size: -; j_call: TRBJ2-7; cdr3_nt: TGTGCCAGCAGCTACCCGGACAGGTTAGCCTACGAGCAGTACTTC; cdr3_aa: CASSYPDRLAYEQYF
cdr3_length: 13; v_call: TRBV7-9; d_call: -; clone_size: -; j_call: TRBJ1-4; cdr3_nt: TGTGCCAGCAGTTCGGGCCGGGGGGAAAAACTGTTTTTT; cdr3_aa: CASSSGRGEKLFF
cdr3_length: 15; v_call: TRBV20-1; d_call: TRBD1; clone_size: -; j_call: TRBJ2-1; cdr3_nt: TGCAGTGCTACAGACGGGACAGGGTCACAGGATGAGCAGTTCTTC; cdr3_aa: CSATDGTGSQDEQFF
cdr3_length: 17; v_call: TRBV9; d_call: -; clone_size: -; j_call: TRBJ2-5; cdr3_nt: TGTGCCAGCAGCCTCCCTAGGGGGGCGAAGGGAAGGGAGACCCAGTACTTC; cdr3_aa: CASSLPRGAKGRETQYF
cdr3_length: 14; v_call: TRBV10-3; d_call: -; clone_size: many; j_call: TRBJ1-1; cdr3_nt: TGTGCCATCAGTGATCAGGGATCTGCCACTGAAGCTTTCTTT; cdr3_aa: CAISDQGSATEAFF